Sequencing of this T cell receptor beta chain was carried out in a study of radiotherapy plus CTLA-4 blockade in lung cancer. Whole-study findings and limits: An expansion of tumor-derived TCR clones occurred in blood after radiotherapy plus ipilimumab.

The V segment lost 5 bases and the J segment 4 bases; nucleotides outside the gene matches: 8. The V gene's germline CDR1 is LNHNV and CDR2 YYDKDF (reference sequence). CDR3 size: 15 residues. Concerning this clone itself: Its antigen is undetermined.

Assay: immunoSEQ multiplex PCR; the TCRdb copy retains only in-frame clones and omits some. The sample records under 100,000 clones, over 75% being singletons. The gene calls are TRBV15 and TRBJ2-5; TRBD2 matches at 9 bases. This specimen was peripheral blood, taken from a patient treated with radiotherapy plus ipilimumab. The source is a human donor with non-small cell lung cancer that progressed on radiotherapy plus ipilimumab. The CDR3 reads CATSPRAGGGETQYF. CDR3 nucleotide sequence: TGTGCCACCAGCCCCCGAGCGGGAGGAGGAGAGACCCAGTACTTC. Complete variable domain (other parts from reference TRBV15 and TRBJ2-5): DAMVIQNPRYQVTQFGKPVTLSCSQTLNHNVMYWYQQKSSQAPKLLFHYYDKDFNNEADTPDNFQSRRPNTSFCFLDIRSPGLGDTAMYLCATSPRAGGGETQYFGPGTRLLVL.